The source of this TCR beta chain is a study of blood T cell repertoires in COVID-19. Cohort placement rested on clinical history that participants reported themselves. V lost 4 bases and J lost 7; bases outside the gene matches: 7. CDR1 is SGHNT and CDR2 is YENEEA in the germline V gene. The CDR3 is 16 amino acids. As handled by the study authors: For nucleated cells, counts were estimated from reference gene primer amplification. Measured with immunoSEQ multiplex PCR; TCRdb has only the in-frame clones, and not every one. Clonal size and the V and J genes are those of that table, whereas D and trimming came from the DNA. The table lists about 370,000 clones, 85% to 90% of them singletons, with over 0.95% in the top ten.

This chain joins TRBV11-3 and TRBJ2-3; 14 bases are shared with TRBD2. The TCR originated in a man aged 18 to 29 who had recovered from COVID-19. Sequencing was performed on PBMCs or T cells enriched from blood (not recorded which). CDR3 region: CASSSTSGGARYTQYF. The CDR3 coding sequence is TGTGCCAGCAGCTCGACTAGCGGGGGGGCCAGGTATACGCAGTATTTT.